This T cell receptor beta chain was captured by sequencing in a study of cytomegalovirus exposure and HLA in healthy donors. Concerning this clone: The antigen is unknown.

Study results and limitations: Later on, a genetic analysis was performed. It linked a missense variant in DCLRE1C with V- and J-gene trimming of TCR beta.

J gave up 7 bases and V 4 bases, and 11 bases lay outside the gene matches. This CDR3 spans 15 amino acids. Germline V gene lookup returns CDR1 SGHDT and CDR2 YYEEEE. Primers included in the PCR were 60 Vbeta and 13 Jbeta primers. In the source study's methods: Later reanalysis found approximately 76 million unique TCR beta chains, roughly 9.9 million of them shared. This table comes from immunoSEQ multiplex PCR, and its TCRdb copy is limited to in-frame clones, with some not included. D and trimming were read from the DNA, whereas the V and J calls and clone size are those reported in that table. The sample shows over 100,000 clones, around 80% of them seen only once.

This TCR came from a woman under 30 in good health and CMV-seropositive. Sequencing was carried out using PBMCs. The gene calls are TRBV5-6 and TRBJ2-7, with 10 nucleotides matching TRBD1. CDR3 loop: CASSPPGQGSREQYF. In DNA, the CDR3 is TGTGCCAGCAGCCCGCCGGGACAGGGGTCTCGGGAGCAGTACTTC. Full variable domain (outside the CDR3, taken from reference TRBV5-6 and TRBJ2-7): DAGVTQSPTHLIKTRGQQVTLRCSPKSGHDTVSWYQQALGQGPQFIFQYYEEEERQRGNFPDRFSGHQFPNYSSELNVNALLLGDSALYLCASSPPGQGSREQYFGPGTRLTVT.